The rows below give T cell receptor beta chains drawn from one sample of a study of blood T cell repertoires in COVID-19. Libraries were prepared by immunoSEQ multiplex PCR; TCRdb keeps only in-frame clonotypes and omits some of them. The table includes a few hundred thousand clones, roughly 80% detected once. Sequences were obtained from peripheral blood. These receptor sequences come from a woman aged 80 or older with COVID-19, enrolled during active disease. CDR3s include the opening cysteine and the closing phenylalanine or tryptophan. A D gene is named only where the DNA matches it firmly.

TRBJ2-6	TRBV11-1	NA	CASSSHSGGANVLTF
TRBJ2-5	TRBV3-1/TRBV3-2	NA	CASSRRGSQETQYF
TRBJ2-1	TRBV5-1	TRBD2	CASSSVAGMFVNEQFF
TRBJ2-7	TRBV5-1	TRBD1	CASRDRDSSYEQYF
TRBJ2-2	TRBV27	TRBD2	CASSLGLGFTGELFF
TRBJ1-2	TRBV5-1	TRBD1	CASSVTGGTNYGYTF
TRBJ1-5	TRBV5-6	NA	CASSTAGPGSRSNQPQHF
TRBJ2-7	TRBV28	TRBD1	CASSSTTGPEYEQYF
TRBJ2-7	TRBV6-5	TRBD1	CASKAPGQGRYEQYF
TRBJ1-3	TRBV3-1/TRBV3-2	TRBD1	CASSQETRGNTIYF
TRBJ2-2	TRBV3-1/TRBV3-2	TRBD2	CATRTSQNTGELFF
TRBJ2-3	TRBV18	NA	CASRRAEDTQYF
TRBJ2-2	TRBV7-9	TRBD1	CASSPGQGVGELFF
TRBJ1-5	TRBV28	TRBD1	CALSRGASRPQHF
TRBJ1-5	TRBV7-8	NA	CASSVDSYQPQHF
TRBJ2-5	TRBV19	TRBD2	CASSMGGSRQETQYF
TRBJ2-1	TRBV7-9	TRBD1	CASSWDSDNEQFF